Included here is one T cell receptor beta chain sequence, with context. Antigen specificity is unknown. The source of the sample is a study of post-analysis software for immune sequencing data. General study points: Controls had lower frequencies than patients of five TRBV segments, which included TRBV5-6, TRBV5-1 and TRBV20-1.

Germline V gene data show CDR1 as DFQATT and CDR2 as SNEGSKA (reference sequence). Trimming removed 6 bases from V and 8 bases from J, with 19 bases in between. The CDR3 has 13 amino acids. Researchers reported that TCR beta cDNA libraries carried unique molecular identifiers. One entry per CDR3 protein results from TCRdb running MiXCR on the PCR reads. The data hold roughly 800,000 distinct CDR3 sequences, with about half observed a single time. Sequencing was performed on blood. The sequence was collected from a girl between 5 and 17 years old with multiple sclerosis. This chain links TRBV20-1 with TRBJ1-2; D possibly corresponds to TRBD1 (6 bases). The CDR3, as DNA: TGCAGTGCCAGGGGAAGCCTACCGGGGGGCTACACCTTC. Amino acid sequence: CSARGSLPGGYTF.